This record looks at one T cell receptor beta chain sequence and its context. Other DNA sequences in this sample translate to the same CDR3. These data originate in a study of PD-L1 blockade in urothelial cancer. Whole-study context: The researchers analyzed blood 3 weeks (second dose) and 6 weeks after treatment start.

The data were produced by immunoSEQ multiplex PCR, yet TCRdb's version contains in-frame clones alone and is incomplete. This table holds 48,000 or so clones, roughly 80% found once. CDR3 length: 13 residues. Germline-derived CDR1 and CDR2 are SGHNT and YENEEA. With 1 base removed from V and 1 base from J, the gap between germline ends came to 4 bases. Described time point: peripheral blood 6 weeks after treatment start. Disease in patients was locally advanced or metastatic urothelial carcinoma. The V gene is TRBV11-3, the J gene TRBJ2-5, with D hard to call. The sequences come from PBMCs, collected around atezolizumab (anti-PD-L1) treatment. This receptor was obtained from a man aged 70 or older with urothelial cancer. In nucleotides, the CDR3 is TGTGCCAGCAGCTTAGGCGCCCAAGAGACCCAGTACTTC. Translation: CASSLGAQETQYF.